The 21 T cell receptor beta chains given below trace back to one sample, sequenced in a study of control samples from healthy donors and cancer patients. Method: immunoSEQ multiplex PCR; TCRdb's copy keeps in-frame clones and lacks some. The table records 120,000 or so clones, approximately 87% of them present only once. Source material: PBMCs. Receptors originate from an older woman with lung cancer.

This rearrangement joins TRBV5-6 to TRBJ1-2; 8 bases align to TRBD1. Looked up from germline, CDR1 is SGHDT and CDR2 is YYEEEE. V was pared by 4 bases and J by 2 bases, with 4 bases of the junction left unmatched. The CDR3 is 14 residues long. The CDR3 bases are TGTGCCAGCAGCGCTGACAGGGGAAACTATGGCTACACCTTC. Encoded protein: CASSADRGNYGYTF.

V is TRBV12-2 and J is TRBJ2-2; the table's D gene call, TRBD1, was not cross checked with the DNA. TRBV12-2 is given as a pseudogene. This CDR3 region has 16 residues. CDR3 in amino acids: CASRPPLRTGPGELFF. The CDR3 nucleotides read TGTGCAAGTCGCCCGCCCCTCCGGACAGGGCCCGGGGAGCTGTTTTTT.

V gene TRBV5-1 combines with J gene TRBJ1-2; 9 bases line up with TRBD1. V dropped 2 bases and J dropped 5; count of bases not matched to a gene: 10. This CDR3 spans 16 amino acids. Per the germline V gene, CDR1 is SGHRS and CDR2 is YFSETQ. CDR3 residues: CASSFSPGQGSYGYTF. In DNA, the CDR3 is TGCGCCAGCAGCTTTTCACCGGGACAGGGTTCGTATGGCTACACCTTC.

The genes are TRBV18 and TRBJ1-5, with D perhaps matching TRBD1 (5 bases). Trimming removed 0 bases at V and 0 bases at J, with 15 bases between. The CDR3 totals 18 residues. Per germline, CDR1 KGHSH and CDR2 LQKENI. CDR3 loop: CASSPPNGGRDSNQPQHF. For the CDR3, the DNA is TGTGCCAGCTCACCACCGAACGGGGGACGAGATAGCAATCAGCCCCAGCATTTT.

The V call is TRBV7-9, the J call TRBJ1-1; D unclear. V shed 3 bases and J shed 0 bases, with 2 bases lying between them. The CDR3 length is 12 residues. The germline gives CDR1 SEHNR, CDR2 FQNEAQ (reference sequence). DNA for the CDR3: TGTGCCAGCAGCTTCTTGAACACTGAAGCTTTCTTT. This encodes CASSFLNTEAFF.

The chain employs TRBV6-5 and TRBJ1-5; 9 nucleotides line up with TRBD1. This CDR3 comprises 15 residues. V trimming: 5 bases; J trimming: 6 bases; junction bases outside the gene matches: 8. Germline loops: CDR1 MNHEY, CDR2 SVGAGI. CDR3 bases: TGTGCCAGCAGTCCCACCGGGACAGGGATTCAGCCCCAGCATTTT. It specifies CASSPTGTGIQPQHF.

The rearrangement links TRBV14 to TRBJ2-4; 8 bases match TRBD2. The CDR3 sequence is 14 residues long. CDR1 and CDR2 from the germline V gene are SGHDN and FVKESK. Losses at the gene ends were 4 bases for V and 7 bases for J; bases not matched to a gene: 6. The CDR3 DNA is TGTGCCAGCAGCCCTAGCGGGCCCGGGAACATTCAGTACTTC. This codes for CASSPSGPGNIQYF.

This chain connects TRBV7-3 to TRBJ2-1, with 10 bases that match TRBD2. Germline CDR1 is SGHTA and CDR2 is FQGTGA. V lost 5 bases to trimming and J lost 10 bases; unmatched junction nucleotides: 14. The CDR3 has 16 residues. The CDR3 DNA sequence: TGTGCCAGCAGCCCCCTAGCGGGAGCCACTTCGGGGGAGCAGTTCTTC. It specifies CASSPLAGATSGEQFF. The variable domain in full, completed from reference TRBV7-3 and TRBJ2-1, reads GAGVSQTPSNKVTEKGKYVELRCDPISGHTALYWYRQSLGQGPEFLIYFQGTGAADDSGLPNDRFFAVRPEGSVSTLKIQRTERGDSAVYLCASSPLAGATSGEQFFGPGTRLTVL.

This chain uses TRBV12-5 with TRBJ2-5, with D perhaps matching TRBD1 (6 bases). The CDR3 spans 14 residues. Per the germline V gene, CDR1 is LGHNT and CDR2 is FRNRAP. With 5 bases removed from V and 4 bases from J, the gap between germline ends came to 14 bases. The CDR3 loop is CASGPHGGTETQYF. The DNA of the CDR3 is TGTGCTAGTGGTCCCCATGGGGGCACAGAGACCCAGTACTTC.

V gene TRBV27 combines with J gene TRBJ2-2; D is ambiguous. V lost 6 bases to trimming and J lost 2 bases, with 1 base between them. Germline V CDR1 and CDR2: MNHEY, SMNVEV (reference sequence). The CDR3 is 11 amino acids. The CDR3 region is CASSNTGELFF. The DNA for the CDR3 is TGTGCCAGCAGCAACACCGGGGAGCTGTTTTTT.

The rearrangement uses TRBV2 and TRBJ1-1, with D uncertain. Per germline, CDR1 SNHLY and CDR2 FYNNEI. V lost 2 bases, J lost 3 bases, and 10 bases lay in between. CDR3 size: 14 residues. CDR3 DNA sequence: TGTGCCAGCAGTGAATTGGGCTCCTACACTGAAGCTTTCTTT. The encoded protein is CASSELGSYTEAFF.

The chain carries TRBV12-3 or TRBV12-4 and TRBJ2-2; D is unresolved. The ends were cut back, 3 bases at V and 7 bases at J, with 6 bases in the middle. CDR3 length equals 12 residues. CDR3 residues: CASSFQIGELFF. The CDR3 coding sequence is TGTGCCAGCAGTTTTCAGATCGGGGAGCTGTTTTTT.

CDR3 bases: TGCGCCAGCAGCTTGGGGGCCAGGGATAATTCACCCCTCCACTTT. It is translated as CASSLGARDNSPLHF. The gene calls are TRBV5-1 and TRBJ1-6; D may be TRBD1 (5 bases). Trimming took 0 bases from V and 5 from J, leaving 9 bases between them. CDR1 is SGHRS and CDR2 is YFSETQ in the germline V gene. The CDR3 has 15 amino acids. The whole variable domain, filled in from reference TRBV5-1 and TRBJ1-6, reads KAGVTQTPRYLIKTRGQQVTLSCSPISGHRSVSWYQQTPGQGLQFLFEYFSETQRNKGNFPGRFSGRQFSNSRSEMNVSTLELGDSALYLCASSLGARDNSPLHFGNGTRLTVT.

V is TRBV7-9 and J is TRBJ1-1, with TRBD1 matching 9 bases. Unmatched junction bases numbered 12, after V lost 6 bases and J lost 7 bases. Germline V gene data show CDR1 as SEHNR and CDR2 as FQNEAQ (reference sequence). The length of the CDR3 is 15 residues. DNA of the CDR3: TGTGCCAGCAGAGAAGCAACAGGGGGCGCGGGTGAAGCTTTCTTT. Residues: CASREATGGAGEAFF.

This rearrangement joins TRBV4-2 to TRBJ2-1; the D gene is possibly TRBD1 (5 bases). The CDR3 is 14 residues long. V was pared by 0 bases and J by 9 bases, with 12 bases between. Germline V gene data show CDR1 as LGHNA and CDR2 as YNFKEQ. The chain's CDR3 is CASSQDKGPGEQFF. CDR3 coding DNA: TGTGCCAGCAGCCAAGATAAGGGGCCAGGTGAGCAGTTCTTC.

V is TRBV6-5 and J is TRBJ1-2, with D maybe TRBD1 (5 bases). Trimming shortened V by 5 bases and J by 6 bases, and 19 bases separated the two germline ends. Germline CDR1 MNHEY, CDR2 SVGAGI. The CDR3 is 15 amino acids. CDR3 bases: TGTGCCAGCAGTAGACCGGGACTGGAGATCCATGGCTACACCTTC. Its protein product is CASSRPGLEIHGYTF.

The chain couples TRBV27 to TRBJ1-1, with 10 positions matching TRBD1. Trimming removed 8 bases from V and 6 bases from J; junction bases left unmatched: 6. CDR1 MNHEY and CDR2 SMNVEV come from the germline V gene (reference sequence). This CDR3 has 13 residues. As DNA, the CDR3 is TGTGCCAGCTGGGACAGGGGTTTGGCTGAAGCTTTCTTT. It yields the protein CASWDRGLAEAFF.

The genes are TRBV4-1 and TRBJ2-2; possibly TRBD2 for D (7 bases). The CDR3 is made up of 15 amino acids. V lost 3 bases, J lost 4 bases, and 12 bases lay in between. The germline gives CDR1 MGHRA, CDR2 YSYEKL. The CDR3 bases are TGCGCCAGCAGCCAGCAGGGGAGGGTCACCGGGGAGCTGTTTTTT. Translation gives CASSQQGRVTGELFF.

This chain links TRBV9 with TRBJ1-2, with TRBD1 as a possible D gene (6 bases). Germline CDR1 SGDLS, CDR2 YYNGEE. Trimming stripped 3 bases from V and 3 bases from J, with 21 bases between. The CDR3 has 17 amino acids. The CDR3 region is CASSGRPWGAEDYGYTF. CDR3 DNA sequence: TGTGCCAGCAGCGGCCGCCCTTGGGGGGCGGAAGACTATGGCTACACCTTC.

This rearrangement joins TRBV7-2 to TRBJ2-1; D might be TRBD1 (6 bases). CDR1 is SGHTA and CDR2 is FQGNSA in the germline V gene. There are 15 residues in the CDR3. Trimming removed 1 base from V and 1 base from J, with 8 bases in between. CDR3 DNA: TGTGCCAGCAGCTTAGAAGGGGGTTCCTACAATGAGCAGTTCTTC. As protein: CASSLEGGSYNEQFF.

The chain employs TRBV7-9 and TRBJ2-2; 11 bases line up with TRBD2. Trimming at V came to 3 bases and at J to 2 bases, leaving 8 bases not matched to a gene. Germline CDR1 reads SEHNR; CDR2 reads FQNEAQ (reference sequence). The CDR3 runs to 18 residues. CDR3: CASSFYSGLAANTGELFF. The CDR3, as DNA: TGTGCCAGCAGCTTCTACTCGGGACTAGCGGCCAACACCGGGGAGCTGTTTTTT.